The 13 T cell receptor beta chains given below trace back to one sample, sequenced in a study of control samples from healthy donors and cancer patients. The protocol was immunoSEQ multiplex PCR, while the TCRdb copy is restricted to in-frame clones and leaves out a portion. The repertoire holds more than 100,000 clones, with 75% to 95% as singletons. Sequencing input: blood. The origin of the receptors is a man aged 18 to 30 in good health.

The gene calls are TRBV10-1 and TRBJ1-2; perhaps TRBD1 as D (5 bases). V was pared by 3 bases and J by 5 bases, with 10 bases between. Germline V gives CDR1 WNHNN, CDR2 SYGVQD (reference sequence). The CDR3 sequence is 13 residues long. Here the CDR3 reads CASSDGGSYGYTF. The CDR3, as DNA: TGCGCCAGCAGTGATGGGGGTAGTTATGGCTACACCTTC.

CDR3 sequence reads: CASSPGTIGNTIYF. The CDR3 DNA is TGTGCCAGCAGCCCCGGGACTATTGGAAACACCATATATTTT. The V gene is TRBV5-4, the J gene TRBJ1-3; D possibly corresponds to TRBD1 (5 bases). Germline V gene lookup returns CDR1 SGHNT and CDR2 YYREEE (reference sequence). The CDR3 has 14 amino acids. The V end was cut by 4 bases, the J end by 3 bases, with 11 bases between.

CDR3: CASSEGTATSYEQYF. The CDR3 DNA reads as TGCGCCAGCAGCGAAGGGACAGCCACCTCCTACGAGCAGTACTTC. The chain employs TRBV5-1 and TRBJ2-7; 7 nucleotides agree with TRBD1. CDR3 length: 15 amino acids. After removal of 4 bases from V and 0 bases from J, the junction contained 7 bases not matched to a gene. CDR1 is SGHRS and CDR2 is YFSETQ in the germline V gene.

This sequence joins TRBV30 and TRBJ1-1, with D possibly matching TRBD1 (5 bases). This CDR3 is built from 12 residues. V was pared by 8 bases and J by 5 bases, with 15 bases between. Germline CDR1 reads GTSNPN; CDR2 reads SVGIG (reference sequence). CDR3 in amino acids: CAHTWGETEAFF. For the CDR3, the DNA is TGTGCCCATACCTGGGGGGAGACTGAAGCTTTCTTT.

The chain joins TRBV6-5 to TRBJ2-5; D ambiguous. The CDR3 consists of 12 residues. V gave up 6 bases and J gave up 4 bases, with 9 bases separating them. Looked up from germline, CDR1 is MNHEY and CDR2 is SVGAGI. The DNA of the CDR3 is TGTGCCAGCAGCTGGTCCCGAGAGACCCAGTACTTC. This codes for CASSWSRETQYF.

The chain joins TRBV19 to TRBJ2-7; TRBD1 agrees at 9 bases. Germline V gives CDR1 LNHDA, CDR2 SQIVND (reference sequence). V was pared by 2 bases and J by 2 bases, with 4 bases of the junction left unmatched. CDR3 size: 15 residues. The CDR3 DNA reads TGTGCCAGTAGTATAACCGGACAGGGGACCTACGAGCAGTACTTC. It is translated as CASSITGQGTYEQYF.

This clone showed up just once. This chain uses TRBV21-1 with TRBJ1-5; the table's D gene call, TRBD1, was not cross checked with the DNA. TRBV21-1 is a known pseudogene. The CDR3 has 18 amino acids. Here the CDR3 reads CASSNRDRETYSNQPQHF. The CDR3 coding sequence is TGTGCCAGCAGCAACCGGGACAGGGAAACTTATAGCAATCAGCCCCAGCATTTT.

This clone has a single count. The CDR3 sequence: CASSETSGSYNEQFF. The CDR3 DNA reads as TGTGCCAGCAGTGAGACTAGCGGCTCCTACAATGAGCAGTTCTTC. This chain joins TRBV6-4 and TRBJ2-1; 9 nucleotides agree with TRBD2. With V trimmed by 3 bases and J by 0 bases, 0 bases remained unmatched. The CDR3 covers 15 residues. Germline loops: CDR1 MRHNA, CDR2 SNTAGT.

As DNA, the CDR3 is TGCAGCGTGGGTGGACAGGGGAACACTGAAGCTTTCTTT. Protein: CSVGGQGNTEAFF. This chain connects TRBV29-1 to TRBJ1-1, with 8 positions matching TRBD1. With V trimmed by 6 bases and J by 1 base, 4 bases remained unmatched. This CDR3 has 13 amino acids. Per germline, CDR1 SQVTM and CDR2 ANQGSEA.

This clone was counted only a few times. Other DNA sequences in the sample encode the same CDR3. V usage is TRBV5-6 and J usage is TRBJ2-1; TRBD1 matches 9 bases. Unmatched junction bases numbered 7, after V lost 1 base and J lost 5 bases. This CDR3 has 16 residues. Looked up from germline, CDR1 is SGHDT and CDR2 is YYEEEE. The CDR3 nucleotides read TGTGCCAGCAGCTTGAGCGGGACAGGGCTCGACAATGAGCAGTTCTTC. Amino acids: CASSLSGTGLDNEQFF.

The gene calls are TRBV5-1 and TRBJ2-7; 12 positions match TRBD2. The germline gives CDR1 SGHRS, CDR2 YFSETQ. The J segment lost 1 base and the V segment lost 4 bases, leaving 3 bases of the junction unmatched. This CDR3 has 15 amino acids. The CDR3 loop reads CASSELAGGSYEQYF. In DNA form, the CDR3 reads TGCGCCAGCAGCGAACTAGCGGGGGGTTCCTACGAGCAGTACTTC.

J is TRBJ1-1 and V is TRBV11-2, with 8 positions matching TRBD1. The CDR3 runs 15 residues. Germline CDR1 and CDR2: SGHAT and FQNNGV. Losses at the gene ends were 5 bases for V and 3 bases for J; bases not matched to a gene: 8. Written as DNA, the CDR3 is TGTGCCAGCAGCCTCTGGACAGGGCGGGACACTGAAGCTTTCTTT. Protein: CASSLWTGRDTEAFF.

The V gene is TRBV27, the J gene TRBJ2-1; 11 nucleotides align to TRBD2. The length of the CDR3 is 15 residues. Unmatched junction bases numbered 6, after V lost 5 bases and J lost 6 bases. From germline, CDR1 is MNHEY and CDR2 SMNVEV (reference sequence). DNA of the CDR3: TGTGCCAGCAGTGCCGGGACTAGCGGAAGCAATGAGCAGTTCTTC. Translating gives CASSAGTSGSNEQFF.